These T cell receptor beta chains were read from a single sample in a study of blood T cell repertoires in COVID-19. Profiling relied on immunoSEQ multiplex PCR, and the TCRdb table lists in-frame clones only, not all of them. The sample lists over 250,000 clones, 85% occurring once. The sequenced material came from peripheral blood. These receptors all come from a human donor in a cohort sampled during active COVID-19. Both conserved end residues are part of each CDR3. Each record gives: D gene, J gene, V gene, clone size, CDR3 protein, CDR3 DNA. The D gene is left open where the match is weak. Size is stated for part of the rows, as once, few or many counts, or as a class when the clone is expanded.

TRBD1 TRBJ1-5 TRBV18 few CASSPGTGRNQPQHF TGTGCCAGCTCACCAGGGACAGGGCGCAATCAGCCCCAGCATTTT
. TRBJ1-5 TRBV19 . CASSIGVQVNQPQHF TGTGCCAGTAGTATAGGTGTCCAGGTAAATCAGCCCCAGCATTTT
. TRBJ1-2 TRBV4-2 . CASSQERAGQTYGYTF TGTGCCAGCAGCCAAGAAAGGGCAGGGCAGACCTATGGCTACACCTTC
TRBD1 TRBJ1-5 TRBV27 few CASSGRRQGGSVPQHF TGTGCCAGCAGTGGACGCCGACAGGGAGGAAGCGTGCCCCAGCATTTT
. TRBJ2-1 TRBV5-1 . CASQDSVFSSYNEQFF TGCGCCAGCCAGGACAGCGTGTTCAGCTCCTACAATGAGCAGTTCTTC
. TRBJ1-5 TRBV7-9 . CASTRGSNQPQHF TGTGCCAGCACCCGAGGCTCCAATCAGCCCCAGCATTTT
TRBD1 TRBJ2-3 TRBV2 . CASRARTGTSTDTQYF TGTGCCAGCAGGGCCCGGACAGGGACGAGCACAGATACGCAGTATTTT
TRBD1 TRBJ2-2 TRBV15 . CATSRPGQGVGRATGELFF TGTGCCACCAGCAGGCCAGGACAGGGGGTAGGACGGGCCACCGGGGAGCTGTTTTTT
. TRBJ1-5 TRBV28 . CASSLGRIEPQHF TGTGCCAGCAGTTTGGGCAGGATAGAGCCCCAGCATTTT
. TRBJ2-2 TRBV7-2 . CASRTGFHTGELFF TGTGCCAGCAGGACGGGATTTCACACCGGGGAGCTGTTTTTT
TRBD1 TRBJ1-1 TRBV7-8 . CASSLGDSSAFF TGTGCCAGCAGCTTAGGGGACAGCAGTGCTTTCTTT
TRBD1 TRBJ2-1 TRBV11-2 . CASTQDRGDEQFF TGTGCCAGCACTCAAGACAGGGGCGATGAGCAGTTCTTC
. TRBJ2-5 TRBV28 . CASSSRQRVQETQYF TGTGCCAGCAGTTCTAGACAGCGGGTCCAAGAGACCCAGTACTTC
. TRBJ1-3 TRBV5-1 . CASSLDMGAGNTIYF TGCGCCAGCAGCTTGGATATGGGAGCCGGGAACACCATATATTTT
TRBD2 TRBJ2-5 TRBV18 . CASSRLGLAGEETQYF TGTGCCAGCTCACGTCTGGGACTAGCGGGAGAAGAGACCCAGTACTTC
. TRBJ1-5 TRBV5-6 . CASSTQGISNQPQHF TGTGCCAGCAGCACTCAGGGGATTAGCAATCAGCCCCAGCATTTT
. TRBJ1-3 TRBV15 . CATSRDNTMTSGNTIYF TGTGCCACCAGCAGAGATAACACCATGACTTCTGGAAACACCATATATTTT
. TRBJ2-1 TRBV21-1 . CASSTRNDRGQFF TGTGCCAGCAGCACACGAAACGATCGGGGGCAGTTCTTC
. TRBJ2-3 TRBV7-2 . CASSLFMGLTTDTQYF TGTGCCAGCAGCTTATTCATGGGACTTACCACAGATACGCAGTATTTT
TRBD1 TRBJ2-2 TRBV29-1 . CSVGDRASGELFF TGCAGCGTTGGGGACAGGGCATCCGGGGAGCTGTTTTTT
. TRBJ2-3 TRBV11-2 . CASTKGRGYGDTQYF TGTGCCAGCACCAAAGGCCGGGGGTATGGAGATACGCAGTATTTT
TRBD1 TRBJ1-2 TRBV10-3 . CAISDPGTANYGYTF TGTGCCATCAGTGACCCCGGGACAGCTAACTATGGCTACACCTTC
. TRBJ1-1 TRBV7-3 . CASSLHPSGTEAFF TGTGCCAGCAGCCTCCATCCGAGCGGCACTGAAGCTTTCTTT
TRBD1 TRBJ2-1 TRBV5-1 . CASSWDRGPNEQFF TGCGCCAGCAGCTGGGACAGGGGTCCCAATGAGCAGTTCTTC
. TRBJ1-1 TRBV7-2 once CASSLLSGNTEAFF TGTGCCAGCAGCTTACTTTCGGGGAACACTGAAGCTTTCTTT
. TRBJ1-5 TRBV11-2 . CASSPHAGVNQPQHF TGTGCCAGCAGCCCTCACGCAGGGGTCAATCAGCCCCAGCATTTT
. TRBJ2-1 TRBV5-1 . CASSLLQGTPYNEQFF TGCGCCAGCAGCTTACTTCAGGGAACCCCCTACAATGAGCAGTTCTTC
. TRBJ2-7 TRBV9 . CACFPSRCYEQYF TGTGCTTGCTTCCCGTCCCGGTGCTACGAGCAGTACTTC
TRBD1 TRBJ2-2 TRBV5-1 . CASSLVRTGSNTGELFF TGCGCCAGCAGCTTGGTAAGGACAGGGTCGAACACCGGGGAGCTGTTTTTT
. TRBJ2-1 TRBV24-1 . CATSARPHAGHNEQFF TGTGCCACCAGTGCAAGACCGCACGCGGGCCACAATGAGCAGTTCTTC
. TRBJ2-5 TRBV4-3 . CASSQDGSGETQYF TGCGCCAGCAGCCAAGATGGATCAGGAGAGACCCAGTACTTC
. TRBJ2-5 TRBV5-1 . CASYSTVGETQYF TGCGCCAGCTACTCTACCGTCGGTGAGACCCAGTACTTC
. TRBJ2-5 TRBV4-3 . CASSQDLRGGQETQYF TGCGCCAGCAGCCAAGATCTGAGGGGAGGCCAAGAGACCCAGTACTTC
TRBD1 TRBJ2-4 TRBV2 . CASSVAGQGYIQYF TGTGCCAGCAGTGTCGCTGGACAGGGGTACATTCAGTACTTC